This T cell receptor beta chain came from a study of beta chain features in type 1 diabetes. In its sample, this clone was seen a few times. cDNA synthesis used the whole RNA isolate, giving expressed TCRB sequences. Naive, central memory and regulatory T cell samples averaged about 4 million immunoSEQ reads each. Assay used: immunoSEQ multiplex PCR; TCRdb lists only in-frame clones, some missing. This sample yields 900,000 or so clones, of which roughly 15% are seen a single time; 0.02% to 0.03% belongs to the top ten. The V gene end was trimmed by 4 bases and the J gene end by 1 base; junction bases not matched to a gene: 6. The CDR3 has 16 residues. Germline V gene data show CDR1 as SGDLS and CDR2 as YYNGEE.

Material for sequencing was naive CD4+ T cells from blood. The chain links TRBV9 to TRBJ2-2; 8 bases fit TRBD1. This receptor was taken from a woman between 18 and 29 years old in good health. In DNA form, the CDR3 reads TGTGCCAGCAGCATACCCGGACAGGGGAACACCGGGGAGCTGTTTTTT. Protein product: CASSIPGQGNTGELFF.